One TCR beta chain is described in this entry. Its antigen is unknown. This specimen belongs to a study of CD8+ T cells in alopecia areata. Study-level information: Tofacitinib ran 6 to 18 months, followed by 6 months off drug.

Study-wide results and caveats: Lesional scalp displayed greater clonality than normal scalp, most notably in alopecia totalis/universalis. Many of the expanded lesional clones endured in scalp and blood while on tofacitinib. In scalp, tofacitinib significantly decreased clonality and expanded CD8+ clones among the top 100.

Reverse transcription of extracted RNA yielded cDNA, which provided the sequencing template. Clones were sequenced by immunoSEQ multiplex PCR, and TCRdb holds only the in-frame ones, with some missing. The profile shows 180,000 or so clones, 50% to 75% of them singletons. Sample treatment: oral pan-JAK inhibitor, 5-10 mg twice daily. The CDR3 contains 15 residues. V lost 3 bases, J lost 8 bases, and 19 bases lay in between. CDR1 is LNHDA, CDR2 SQIVND, per germline (reference sequence). Sequenced here: CD4+ T cells sorted from blood, sampled at approximately week 60, from a patient treated with tofacitinib. The chain recombines TRBV19 with TRBJ1-2; TRBD1 might be the D (6 bases). The origin of this receptor is a human donor with alopecia areata. The CDR3 DNA reads as TGTGCCAGTAGTATGAATGGACAGCCGGCGGGAGGCTACACCTTC. It translates to CASSMNGQPAGGYTF.